This T cell receptor beta chain was captured in a study of OX40 agonist ivuxolimab in advanced cancers. Background on the study: Dose-escalation cases comprised hepatocellular carcinoma, melanoma, renal cell or head and neck cancer. Partial responses were achieved by three patients, of whom one had hepatocellular carcinoma and two had cutaneous melanoma.

On this clone itself: No antigen is known for it.

Study-wide results and caveats: By week 6 at 0.1 to 3.0 mg/kg, blood CD4+ and CD8+ T cells had expanded clonally.

Germline trimming cut 0 bases from V and 7 bases from J; bases unmatched to any gene: 9. The germline gives CDR1 SGHRS, CDR2 YFSETQ. The CDR3 has 15 amino acids. TCRdb's table, derived via immunoSEQ multiplex PCR, lists solely in-frame clones and lacks some. There are about 77,000 clones in the sample; approximately 92% occur only once, and approximately 4.8% lies in the top ten. Material: CD4+ or CD8+ T cells sorted from blood, obtained in a trial of the OX40 agonist ivuxolimab. V gene TRBV5-1 combines with J gene TRBJ1-2; 7 bases map to TRBD1. The sequence was collected from an adult with an advanced solid tumor such as melanoma, head and neck, liver or kidney cancer. CDR3 sequence: CASSLDYRGLLGYTF. CDR3 DNA sequence: TGCGCCAGCAGCTTGGACTACAGGGGACTCCTTGGCTACACCTTC.